Described below is a single TCR beta chain sequence and its context. This entry is derived from a study of blood T cell repertoires in COVID-19. Study background: T cells, B-cell-depleted T cells, or PBMCs supplied cDNA or gDNA.

The authors' processing: Reference gene primer amplification gave nucleated cell count estimates. Only in-frame clones appear in the TCRdb table, and some are missing; sequencing was by immunoSEQ multiplex PCR. V and J calls and clone size are as listed in that table; D and trimming were resolved from the DNA. The sample contains roughly 200,000 clones, 89% of which appear only once. Germline assignment: CDR1 SGHDT and CDR2 YYEEEE. This CDR3 has 14 amino acids. The trim removed 4 bases at V and 4 bases at J, leaving 7 bases unmatched. The sample comprised PBMCs or T cells enriched from blood (not recorded which). The chain combines TRBV5-6 with TRBJ1-1; 7 nucleotides line up with TRBD1. The TCR comes from a middle-aged woman with acute COVID-19. Here the CDR3 reads CASSPVGDSTEAFF. DNA for the CDR3: TGTGCCAGCAGCCCGGTTGGGGACAGCACTGAAGCTTTCTTT.